This T cell receptor (beta chain) appears in the sequencing data of a study of cytomegalovirus exposure and HLA in healthy donors. The PCR had 60 Vbeta and 13 Jbeta primers. Only in-frame clones appear in the TCRdb table, and some are missing; sequencing was by immunoSEQ multiplex PCR. Counted here are about 160,000 clones, 75% to 80% occurring once; the ten biggest clones make up around 0.97%. The CDR3 spans 16 residues. The germline V gene has CDR1 SGHTA and CDR2 FQGNSA. V was trimmed by 6 bases and J by 4 bases, leaving 18 bases between them. This clone occurred a few times. The sequence was collected from a woman aged 45-65 years in good health and CMV-seropositive. The sequencing sample was made of PBMCs. The J gene is TRBJ2-2, the V gene TRBV7-2; weak D call: TRBD2 (5 bases). CDR3 sequence: CASSVRELRTTGELFF. As DNA, the CDR3 is TGTGCCAGCAGTGTTCGGGAACTACGAACCACCGGGGAGCTGTTTTTT.